The sequence of this T cell receptor beta chain was determined in a study of cytomegalovirus exposure and HLA in healthy donors. The PCR used 60 Vbeta and 13 Jbeta primers. Clones were sequenced by immunoSEQ multiplex PCR, and TCRdb holds only the in-frame ones, with some missing. The table lists around 100,000 clones, 60% to 85% of them singletons. The CDR3 is 15 residues long. Germline CDR1 MNHEY, CDR2 SVGAGI. V shed 0 bases and J shed 0 bases, with 8 bases lying between them. V is TRBV6-5 and J is TRBJ1-2; D is undetermined. The sample taken for sequencing was PBMCs. The sequence was obtained from a female donor in good health and CMV-seropositive. The CDR3: CASSYSSRPNYGYTF. Here the CDR3 DNA reads TGTGCCAGCAGTTACTCTTCCAGGCCTAACTATGGCTACACCTTC.